This T cell receptor (beta chain) is from a study of identical twins. This clonotype was seen at least ten times. TCRdb passed the 5' RACE reads through MiXCR, listing each CDR3 protein once. The sample has approximately 700,000 distinct CDR3 sequences, 5.5% to 6.5% seen once. Sequenced input: naive T cells sorted from blood. The source of this sequence is a man in his late teens or twenties in good health.

CDR3 in amino acids: CSIRTVINTGELFF. CDR3 coding DNA: TGCAGCATCCGGACGGTCATAAACACCGGGGAGCTGTTTTTT. This chain links TRBV29-1 with TRBJ2-2; D not certain. The ends were cut back, 8 bases at V and 2 bases at J, with 15 bases in the middle. CDR1 and CDR2 from the germline V gene are SQVTM and ANQGSEA. The CDR3 covers 14 residues.